The TCR beta chain under discussion was sequenced for a study of immune cell composition in non-small cell lung cancer. The study's findings and limits: Tumour-associated clones >0.5% occurred in about a third of adenocarcinomas, 75% of squamous. Lung adenocarcinomas had lower top 10 clone scores and clonality than squamous tumours.

Only in-frame clones appear in the TCRdb table, and some are missing; sequencing was by immunoSEQ multiplex PCR. This table has under 11,000 clones, 64% appearing once. The CDR3 totals 16 residues. Germline lookup yields CDR1 MDHEN and CDR2 SYDVKM. With 4 bases removed from V and 7 bases from J, the gap between germline ends came to 20 bases. Worth noting for this clone: Its antigen remains unknown.

This clonotype originated in a human donor with non-small cell lung cancer. The V and J genes are TRBV28 and TRBJ1-5, with D possibly being TRBD1 (6 bases). Material: lung tumor tissue. The CDR3 bases are TGTGCCAGCAGTTCCTCTTTAGGGGGGGAGGGACAGCCCCAGCATTTT. Translated: CASSSSLGGEGQPQHF.